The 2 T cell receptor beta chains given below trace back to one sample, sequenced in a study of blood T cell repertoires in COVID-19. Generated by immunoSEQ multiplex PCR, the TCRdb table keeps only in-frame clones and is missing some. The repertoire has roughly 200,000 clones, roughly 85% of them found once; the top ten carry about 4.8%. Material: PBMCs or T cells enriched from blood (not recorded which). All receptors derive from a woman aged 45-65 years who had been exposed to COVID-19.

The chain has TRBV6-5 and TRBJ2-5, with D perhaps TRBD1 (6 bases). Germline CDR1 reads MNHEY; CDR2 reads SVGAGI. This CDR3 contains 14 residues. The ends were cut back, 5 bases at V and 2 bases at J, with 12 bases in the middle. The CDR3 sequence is CASSQPGQQETQYF. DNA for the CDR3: TGTGCCAGCAGTCAACCGGGACAACAAGAGACCCAGTACTTC.

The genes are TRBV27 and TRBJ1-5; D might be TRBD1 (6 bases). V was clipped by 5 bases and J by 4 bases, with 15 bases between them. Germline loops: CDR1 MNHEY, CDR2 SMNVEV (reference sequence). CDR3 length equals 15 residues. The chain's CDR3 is CASSAKQGRNQPQHF. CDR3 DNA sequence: TGTGCCAGCAGTGCAAAACAGGGAAGGAATCAGCCCCAGCATTTT.